This is a list of T cell receptor beta chains from one sample in a study of T-cell reconstitution after alpha-beta-depleted transplantation in children. TCRdb re-called the PCR reads through MiXCR, storing one row per CDR3 protein. The sample includes 210,000 or so distinct CDR3 sequences, about 9.5% of them seen just once. The sample in question was PBMCs from the stem cell graft donor, obtained from the stem cell graft. Every receptor here comes from a human donor who donated a stem cell graft to a child with acute lymphoblastic leukemia. Both conserved end residues are part of each CDR3. A D gene is named only where the DNA matches it firmly. Not every row has a clone size; where given, it reads once, few, many or a size class.

d_call	v_call	cdr3_length	clone_size	j_call	cdr3_aa	cdr3_nt
NA	TRBV27	14	many	TRBJ1-1	CASSTQGWDTEAFF	TGTGCCAGCAGTACCCAGGGATGGGACACTGAAGCTTTCTTT
TRBD2	TRBV20-1	15	few	TRBJ2-1	CSARLPAGGTNEQFF	TGCAGTGCTAGACTTCCAGCGGGGGGGACCAATGAGCAGTTCTTC
NA	TRBV5-1	14	few	TRBJ1-1	CASSRPTSNTEAFF	TGCGCCAGCAGCCGGCCAACCTCTAACACTGAAGCTTTCTTT
NA	TRBV12-3/TRBV12-4	14	many	TRBJ1-1	CASTLGAGGTEAFF	TGTGCCAGCACCTTAGGGGCTGGGGGAACTGAAGCTTTCTTT
TRBD2	TRBV20-1	14	many	TRBJ2-5	CSARESERGETQYF	TGCAGTGCTAGAGAGTCAGAGCGGGGGGAGACCCAGTACTTC
TRBD1	TRBV2	18	NA	TRBJ1-1	CASSELGTGIGVNTEAFF	TGTGCCAGCAGTGAACTCGGGACAGGGATAGGGGTGAACACTGAAGCTTTCTTT
NA	TRBV6-1	16	NA	TRBJ1-5	CASSELGSRGNQPQHF	TGTGCCAGCAGTGAACTGGGGTCTAGGGGCAATCAGCCCCAGCATTTT
NA	TRBV27	13	NA	TRBJ1-1	CASGIHLNTEAFF	TGTGCCAGCGGAATTCACCTGAACACTGAAGCTTTCTTT
NA	TRBV27	13	few	TRBJ2-5	CASSPQGGETQYF	TGTGCCAGCAGTCCCCAGGGTGGAGAGACCCAGTACTTC
TRBD1	TRBV6-1	15	NA	TRBJ1-2	CASSPPGQGAEGYTF	TGTGCCAGCAGTCCCCCGGGACAGGGGGCTGAGGGCTACACCTTC
NA	TRBV7-9	15	NA	TRBJ1-2	CASSFSGWKDYGYTF	TGTGCCAGCAGCTTTTCGGGATGGAAAGACTATGGCTACACCTTC
NA	TRBV3-1	15	many	TRBJ2-7	CASSQDRGWGYEQYF	TGTGCCAGCAGCCAAGACAGGGGATGGGGCTACGAGCAGTACTTC
NA	TRBV6-6	13	few	TRBJ2-3	CASVKTGTDTQYF	TGTGCCAGCGTTAAGACAGGCACAGATACGCAGTATTTT
TRBD2	TRBV4-1	15	many	TRBJ2-1	CASSDMRLAIHEQFF	TGCGCCAGCAGCGACATGCGACTAGCGATCCATGAGCAGTTCTTC
TRBD2	TRBV4-1	15	few	TRBJ2-3	CASSLWTSGGDTQYF	TGCGCCAGCAGCCTCTGGACTAGCGGGGGGGATACGCAGTATTTT
NA	TRBV6-1	13	NA	TRBJ2-1	CASSESRGGEQFF	TGTGCCAGCAGTGAAAGTAGGGGCGGTGAGCAGTTCTTC
NA	TRBV5-6	14	many	TRBJ1-1	CASSLVQGGTEAFF	TGTGCCAGCAGCTTGGTCCAAGGGGGCACTGAAGCTTTCTTT
NA	TRBV4-3	13	NA	TRBJ1-3	CASSQESGNTIYF	TGCGCCAGCAGCCAAGAATCTGGAAACACCATATATTTT
NA	TRBV12-3/TRBV12-4	15	many	TRBJ2-5	CASSLWGASQETQYF	TGTGCCAGCAGTCTCTGGGGGGCATCCCAAGAGACCCAGTACTTC
NA	TRBV27	12	NA	TRBJ2-7	CASRQTLGEQYF	TGTGCCAGCAGACAAACTTTAGGGGAGCAGTACTTC
NA	TRBV3-1	13	many	TRBJ2-7	CASSQDGLYEQYF	TGTGCCAGCAGCCAAGATGGGCTGTACGAGCAGTACTTC
NA	TRBV19	12	many	TRBJ2-2	CASALWVGELFF	TGTGCCAGCGCATTGTGGGTCGGGGAGCTGTTTTTT
NA	TRBV12-3/TRBV12-4	14	NA	TRBJ1-1	CASSSVTENTEAFF	TGTGCCAGCAGTTCCGTGACAGAGAACACTGAAGCTTTCTTT
NA	TRBV12-3/TRBV12-4	16	many	TRBJ2-5	CASSHSGMGGQETQYF	TGTGCCAGCAGTCATTCAGGAATGGGGGGCCAAGAGACCCAGTACTTC
TRBD1	TRBV7-9	15	few	TRBJ2-7	CASSFPGQTFYEQYF	TGTGCCAGCAGCTTTCCGGGACAGACCTTCTACGAGCAGTACTTC
NA	TRBV7-8	14	NA	TRBJ1-5	CASSLGLDGSTQHF	TGTGCCAGCAGCTTAGGACTAGACGGATCGACCCAGCATTTT
NA	TRBV5-1	15	few	TRBJ2-3	CASSSHRGGVDTQYF	TGCGCCAGCAGCTCTCACCGGGGAGGAGTGGATACGCAGTATTTT
NA	TRBV29-1	13	NA	TRBJ1-1	CSSQVGTATEAFF	TGCAGCTCCCAGGTAGGGACGGCCACTGAAGCTTTCTTT
NA	TRBV27	13	few	TRBJ2-7	CASHLQGSREQYF	TGTGCCAGCCACCTCCAGGGCAGTCGGGAGCAGTACTTC
NA	TRBV7-2	13	NA	TRBJ2-5	CASSYRQTETQYF	TGTGCCAGCAGCTACCGACAAACTGAGACCCAGTACTTC
TRBD2	TRBV12-5	17	NA	TRBJ2-3	CASGIGLAGGLADTQYF	TGTGCTAGTGGTATCGGACTAGCGGGGGGGCTCGCAGATACGCAGTATTTT
TRBD2	TRBV29-1	17	NA	TRBJ2-3	CSVEDWGELAGTDTQYF	TGCAGCGTTGAAGATTGGGGTGAACTAGCGGGGACAGATACGCAGTATTTT
NA	TRBV19	14	many	TRBJ2-1	CASSMSSYRNEQFF	TGTGCCAGTAGTATGTCTAGTTACAGAAATGAGCAGTTCTTC
TRBD2	TRBV24-1	21	few	TRBJ2-3	CATSDGGLAGGGPMGTDTQYF	TGTGCCACCAGTGACGGGGGACTAGCGGGGGGGGGTCCCATGGGCACAGATACGCAGTATTTT
NA	TRBV18	12	many	TRBJ2-3	CASSPSTDTQYF	TGTGCCAGCAGCCCCAGCACAGATACGCAGTATTTT
TRBD1	TRBV5-1	14	many	TRBJ1-3	CASKGTVAGNTIYF	TGCGCCAGCAAAGGGACAGTCGCTGGAAACACCATATATTTT
NA	TRBV19	13	few	TRBJ1-2	CASSWSPDYGYTF	TGTGCCAGTAGTTGGTCCCCGGATTATGGCTACACCTTC
TRBD2	TRBV7-9	16	NA	TRBJ2-5	CASSLFGLAKQETQYF	TGTGCCAGCAGCTTATTCGGACTAGCTAAACAAGAGACCCAGTACTTC
NA	TRBV5-1	13	NA	TRBJ1-2	CASSLVADYGYTF	TGCGCCAGCAGCTTGGTGGCAGACTATGGCTACACCTTC
TRBD2	TRBV12-3/TRBV12-4	15	many	TRBJ2-3	CASSPSGGLTDTQYF	TGTGCCAGCAGTCCTAGCGGGGGGCTCACAGATACGCAGTATTTT
NA	TRBV27	14	NA	TRBJ2-2	CASSLWGRTGELFF	TGTGCCAGCAGTTTATGGGGGAGAACCGGGGAGCTGTTTTTT
NA	TRBV27	18	NA	TRBJ1-5	CASVNLSPTGGGNQPQHF	TGTGCCAGCGTTAACCTCAGCCCGACAGGCGGGGGCAATCAGCCCCAGCATTTT
TRBD2	TRBV5-6	17	many	TRBJ2-5	CASSLEVRGGSQETQYF	TGTGCCAGCAGCTTGGAGGTTCGGGGCGGGAGCCAAGAGACCCAGTACTTC
TRBD1	TRBV6-5	14	many	TRBJ1-1	CASRTGQEDTEAFF	TGTGCCAGCAGAACAGGACAGGAAGACACTGAAGCTTTCTTT
NA	TRBV5-1	18	NA	TRBJ2-1	CASSLDWRPSPEHNEQFF	TGCGCCAGCAGCTTGGATTGGCGGCCGAGCCCGGAACACAATGAGCAGTTCTTC
TRBD2	TRBV7-9	13	many	TRBJ2-7	CASSSAGGNEQYF	TGTGCCAGCAGCTCCGCGGGGGGAAACGAGCAGTACTTC
NA	TRBV28	15	many	TRBJ2-7	CASSFSPGPSYEQYF	TGTGCCAGCAGTTTCTCACCCGGACCCTCCTACGAGCAGTACTTC
TRBD1	TRBV5-4	14	NA	TRBJ1-5	CASSLAGQNQPQHF	TGTGCCAGCAGCTTGGCGGGACAGAATCAGCCCCAGCATTTT
NA	TRBV5-8	15	NA	TRBJ2-3	CASNFQGLISDTQYF	TGTGCCAGCAACTTTCAGGGGCTAATATCAGATACGCAGTATTTT
TRBD2	TRBV29-1	14	NA	TRBJ2-1	CSVLSLAGGNEQFF	TGCAGCGTTCTTTCTCTAGCGGGGGGAAATGAGCAGTTCTTC
NA	TRBV20-1	11	few	TRBJ1-1	CSAQRDTEAFF	TGCAGTGCTCAGAGGGACACTGAAGCTTTCTTT
NA	TRBV25-1	13	few	TRBJ2-2	CASSESNTGELFF	TGTGCCAGCAGTGAATCGAACACCGGGGAGCTGTTTTTT